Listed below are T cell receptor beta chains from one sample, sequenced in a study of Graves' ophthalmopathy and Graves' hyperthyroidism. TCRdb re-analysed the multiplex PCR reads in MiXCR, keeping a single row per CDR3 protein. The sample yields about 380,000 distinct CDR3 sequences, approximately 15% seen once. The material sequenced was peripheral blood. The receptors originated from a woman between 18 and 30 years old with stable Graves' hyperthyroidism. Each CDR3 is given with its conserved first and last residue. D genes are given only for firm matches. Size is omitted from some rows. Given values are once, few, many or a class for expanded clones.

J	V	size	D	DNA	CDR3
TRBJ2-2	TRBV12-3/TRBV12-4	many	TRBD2	TGTGCCAGCACCATCGGACTAGCGGGGACCGGGGAGCTGTTTTTT	CASTIGLAGTGELFF
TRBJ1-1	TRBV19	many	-	TGTGCCAGTAGTATAGCCCTTGCACGACAGGCGATGAACACTGAAGCTTTCTTT	CASSIALARQAMNTEAFF
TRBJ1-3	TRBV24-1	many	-	TGTGCCACCATGGGGGGATCGGCGGGAAACACCATATATTTT	CATMGGSAGNTIYF
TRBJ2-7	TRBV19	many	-	TGTGCCAGTAGGACATCAGGGACTCGGGAGCAGTACTTC	CASRTSGTREQYF
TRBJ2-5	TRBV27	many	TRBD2	TGTGCCAGCAGTTTGGGGCGGGGGGGGAAAGAGACCCAGTACTTC	CASSLGRGGKETQYF
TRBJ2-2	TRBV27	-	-	TGTGCCAGCAGTTTCAGGGATTTCACCGGGGAGCTGTTTTTT	CASSFRDFTGELFF
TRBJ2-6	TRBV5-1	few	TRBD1	TGCGCCAGCAGTGCCAGGGGGCTTAAAGAAAGGGGCTCTGGGGCCAACGTCCTGACTTTC	CASSARGLKERGSGANVLTF
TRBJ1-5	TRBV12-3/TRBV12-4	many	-	TGTGCCAGCAGTTTGGGTCCGGGGGGTGGGGTCCGTCAGCCCCAGCATTTT	CASSLGPGGGVRQPQHF
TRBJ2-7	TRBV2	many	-	TGTGCCAGCAGGGGGGACCAGCAGTACTTC	CASRGDQQYF
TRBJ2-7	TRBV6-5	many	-	TGTGCCAGCAGTTACGGCCCGGTTGGACCCTACGAGCAGTACTTC	CASSYGPVGPYEQYF
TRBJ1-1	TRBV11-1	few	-	TGTGCCAGCAGCCCGATAAGGAACATTGAAAAGGACACTGAAGCTTTCTTT	CASSPIRNIEKDTEAFF
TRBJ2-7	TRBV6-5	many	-	TGTGCCAGCAGTTACAGGGAAAGGAGCGAGCAGTACTTC	CASSYRERSEQYF
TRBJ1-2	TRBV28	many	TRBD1	TGTGCCAGCAGTTTGGGGACAGGCGAGGGCTATGGCTACACCTTC	CASSLGTGEGYGYTF
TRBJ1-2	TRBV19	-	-	TGTGCCAGTAGTAGAGGCAGCTCGACAACCATCTATGGCTACACCTTC	CASSRGSSTTIYGYTF
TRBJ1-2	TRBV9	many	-	TGTGCCAGCAGCGTAGAACAGGAGTCCTATGGCTACACCTTC	CASSVEQESYGYTF
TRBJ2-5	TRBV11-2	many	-	TGTGCCAGCAGCCTTTCGGGACTTCAAGAGACCCAGTACTTC	CASSLSGLQETQYF
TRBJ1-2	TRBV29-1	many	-	TGCAGCGCTGTCAGGGGCTCGTCTACCTATGGCTACACCTTC	CSAVRGSSTYGYTF
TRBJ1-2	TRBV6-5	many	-	TGTGCCAGCGCCTTAGGGACAAGCTATGGCTACACCTTC	CASALGTSYGYTF
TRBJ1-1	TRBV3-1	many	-	TGTGCCAGCAGCCAAGGTGGTCGGCCTGAAGCTTTCTTT	CASSQGGRPEAFF
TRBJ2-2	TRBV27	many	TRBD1	TGTGCCAGCAGTGTAGACAGGGGGGCGTCCGGGGAGCTGTTTTTT	CASSVDRGASGELFF
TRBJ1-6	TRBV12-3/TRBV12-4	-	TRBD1	TGTGCCAGCAGTTTATACACAGGGGATAATTCACCCCTCCACTTT	CASSLYTGDNSPLHF
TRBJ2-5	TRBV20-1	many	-	TGCAGTGCTAGGGAGAGACAGCACCAAGAGACCCAGTACTTC	CSARERQHQETQYF
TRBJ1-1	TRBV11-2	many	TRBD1	TGTGCCAGCAGCTTAGACAGGGGGCGAGCTTTCTTT	CASSLDRGRAFF
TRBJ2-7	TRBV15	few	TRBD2	TGTGCCACCAGCAGAGTCGGGAGGGTGTACGAGCAGTACTTC	CATSRVGRVYEQYF
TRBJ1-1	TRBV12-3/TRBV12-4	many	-	TGTGCCAGCGGGCACGGGATTGGCACTGAAGCTTTCTTT	CASGHGIGTEAFF
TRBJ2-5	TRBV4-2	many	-	TGTGCCAGCAGCCAAGATTCAAGGGGTAGGGAGACCCAGTACTTC	CASSQDSRGRETQYF
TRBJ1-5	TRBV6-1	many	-	TGTGCCAGCAGTGTGTTATGGGATCAGCCCCAGCATTTT	CASSVLWDQPQHF
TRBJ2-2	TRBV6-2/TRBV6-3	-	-	TGTGCCAGCAAGTCAGTCTTACTTCCGCACACCGGGGAGCTGTTTTTT	CASKSVLLPHTGELFF
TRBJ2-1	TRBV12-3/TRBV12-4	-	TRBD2	TGTGCCAGCCCCCCCAGCGGGGCCAGGAGCTCCTACAATGAGCAGTTCTTC	CASPPSGARSSYNEQFF
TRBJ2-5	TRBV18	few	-	TGTGCCAGCTCACCAAGTACGGGGCGTGGGACCCAGTACTTC	CASSPSTGRGTQYF
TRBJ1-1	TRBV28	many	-	TGTGCCAGCAGACCGGGACTTGAGAACACTGAAGCTTTCTTT	CASRPGLENTEAFF
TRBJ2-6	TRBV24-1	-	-	TGTGCCACCAGGATAGAGTCTGGGGCCAACGTCCTGACTTTC	CATRIESGANVLTF
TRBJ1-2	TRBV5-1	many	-	TGCGCCAGCAGCGCCGAGGGGATTAACTATGGCTACACCTTC	CASSAEGINYGYTF
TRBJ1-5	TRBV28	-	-	TGTGCCAGCAGTTTCGGCAGGGGTGGCAATCAGCCCCAGCATTTT	CASSFGRGGNQPQHF
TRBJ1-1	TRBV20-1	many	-	TGCAGTGCTAAGGAGGGGCTCCGCGAAGCTTTCTTT	CSAKEGLREAFF
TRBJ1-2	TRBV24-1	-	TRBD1	TGTGCCACCAGTGACCCCAATACAGGGGGCGAGGACTATGGCTACACCTTC	CATSDPNTGGEDYGYTF
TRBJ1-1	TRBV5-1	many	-	TGCGCCAGCAGCTTGGACAGAACAAACGAAGCTTTCTTT	CASSLDRTNEAFF
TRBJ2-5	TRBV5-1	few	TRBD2	TGCGCCAGCAGCCCCAGGACTAGCCCAGGGGAGACCCAGTACTTC	CASSPRTSPGETQYF
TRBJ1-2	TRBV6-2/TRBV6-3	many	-	TGTGCCAGCAGTTACTTACAGTCGACTTATGGCTACACCTTC	CASSYLQSTYGYTF
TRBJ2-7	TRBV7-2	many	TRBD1	TGTGCCAGCAGATACAGGGGGGAGCAGTACTTC	CASRYRGEQYF
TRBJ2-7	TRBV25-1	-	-	TGTGCCATACAGGCCCTGGGGAACTACGAGCAGTACTTC	CAIQALGNYEQYF
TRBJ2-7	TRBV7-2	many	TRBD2	TGTGCCAGCAGCTCGCGGGGGGGCGAGCAGTACTTC	CASSSRGGEQYF
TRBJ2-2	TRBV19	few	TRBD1	TGTGCCAGTAGTACCCAGGGGGCCCACACCGGGGAGCTGTTTTTT	CASSTQGAHTGELFF
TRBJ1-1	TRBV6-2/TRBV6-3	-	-	TGTGCCATCAGTCATTCGGGGAGAGCTTTCTTT	CAISHSGRAFF
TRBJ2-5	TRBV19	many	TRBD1	TGTGCCAGTAGTATAGGTAACAGGGGTGAGACCCAGTACTTC	CASSIGNRGETQYF
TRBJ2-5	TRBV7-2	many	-	TGTGCCAGCAACCGGGACCTGGTCCAAGAGACCCAGTACTTC	CASNRDLVQETQYF
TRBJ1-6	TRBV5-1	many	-	TGCGCCAGCAGCTCTCATGGGACCCATGGGGACTCACCCCTCCACTTT	CASSSHGTHGDSPLHF
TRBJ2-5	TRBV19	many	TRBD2	TGTGCCAGTAGTCCAGGACTAGCGGGGGCAGGAGAGACCCAGTACTTC	CASSPGLAGAGETQYF
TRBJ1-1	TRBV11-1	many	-	TGTGCCAGCAGCGCCCGGACAGTACGCGTCATGAACACTGAAGCTTTCTTT	CASSARTVRVMNTEAFF
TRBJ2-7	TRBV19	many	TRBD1	TGTGCCAGTAGTATAGCAAGGGACAGGGGGCATGGCGAGCAGTACTTC	CASSIARDRGHGEQYF
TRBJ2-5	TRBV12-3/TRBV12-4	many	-	TGTGCCAGCAGTTTAGAGATCGCCCAAGAGACCCAGTACTTC	CASSLEIAQETQYF
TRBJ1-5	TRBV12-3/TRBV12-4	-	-	TGTGCCAGCAGTTTCAGTCCCGGTAACAATCAGCCCCAGCATTTT	CASSFSPGNNQPQHF
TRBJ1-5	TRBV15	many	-	TGTGCCACCAGCAGAGGGGGGGACACCAATCAGCCCCAGCATTTT	CATSRGGDTNQPQHF
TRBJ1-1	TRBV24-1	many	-	TGTGCCACCAGGGACAGTAGTACTGAAGCTTTCTTT	CATRDSSTEAFF